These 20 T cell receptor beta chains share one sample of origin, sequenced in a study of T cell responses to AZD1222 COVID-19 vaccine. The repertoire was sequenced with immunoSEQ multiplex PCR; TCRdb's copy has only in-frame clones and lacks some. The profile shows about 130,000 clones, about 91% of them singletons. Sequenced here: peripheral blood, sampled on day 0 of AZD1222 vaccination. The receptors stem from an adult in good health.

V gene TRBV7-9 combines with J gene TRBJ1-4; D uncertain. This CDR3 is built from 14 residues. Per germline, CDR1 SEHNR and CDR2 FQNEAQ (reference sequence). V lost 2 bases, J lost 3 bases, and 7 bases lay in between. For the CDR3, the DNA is TGTGCCAGCAGCTTAATGGGTTCTAATGAAAAACTGTTTTTT. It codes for CASSLMGSNEKLFF.

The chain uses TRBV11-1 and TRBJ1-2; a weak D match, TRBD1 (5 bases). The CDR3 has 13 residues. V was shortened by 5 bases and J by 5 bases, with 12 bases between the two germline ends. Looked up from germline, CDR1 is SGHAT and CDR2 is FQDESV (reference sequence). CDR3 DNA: TGTGCCAGCAGCCGGGACGGCAAATATGGCTACACCTTC. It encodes CASSRDGKYGYTF.

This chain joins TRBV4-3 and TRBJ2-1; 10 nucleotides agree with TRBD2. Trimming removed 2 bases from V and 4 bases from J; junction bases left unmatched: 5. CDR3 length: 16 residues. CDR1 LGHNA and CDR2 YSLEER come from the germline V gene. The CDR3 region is CASSQNLAGVYNEQFF. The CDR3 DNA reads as TGCGCCAGCAGCCAAAACCTAGCGGGGGTGTACAATGAGCAGTTCTTC.

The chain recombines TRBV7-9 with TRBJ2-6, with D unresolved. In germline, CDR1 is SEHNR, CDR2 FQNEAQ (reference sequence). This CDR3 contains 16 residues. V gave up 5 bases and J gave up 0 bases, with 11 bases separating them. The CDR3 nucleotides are TGTGCCAGCAGCATTGTCTATCGCTCTGGGGCCAACGTCCTGACTTTC. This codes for CASSIVYRSGANVLTF.

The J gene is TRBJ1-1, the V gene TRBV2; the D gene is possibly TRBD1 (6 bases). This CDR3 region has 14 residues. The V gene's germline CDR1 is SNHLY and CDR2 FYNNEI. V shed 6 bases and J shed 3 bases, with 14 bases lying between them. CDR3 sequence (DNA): TGTGCCAGCAGCGTACAGGGTCTGGACACTGAAGCTTTCTTT. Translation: CASSVQGLDTEAFF.

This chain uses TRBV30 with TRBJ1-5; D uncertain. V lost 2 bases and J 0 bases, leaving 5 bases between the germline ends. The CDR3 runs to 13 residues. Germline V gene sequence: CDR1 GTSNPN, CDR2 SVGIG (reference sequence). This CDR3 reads CAWSFDSNQPQHF. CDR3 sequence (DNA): TGTGCCTGGAGTTTTGATAGCAATCAGCCCCAGCATTTT. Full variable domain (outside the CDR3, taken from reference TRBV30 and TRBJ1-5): SQTIHQWPATLVQPVGSPLSLECTVEGTSNPNLYWYRQAAGRGLQLLFYSVGIGQISSEVPQNLSASRPQDRQFILSSKKLLLSDSGFYLCAWSFDSNQPQHFGDGTRLSIL.

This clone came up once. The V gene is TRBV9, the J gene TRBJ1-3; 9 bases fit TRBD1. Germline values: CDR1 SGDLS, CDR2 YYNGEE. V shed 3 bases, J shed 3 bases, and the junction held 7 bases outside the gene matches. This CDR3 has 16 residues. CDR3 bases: TGTGCCAGCAGCGACAAACAGGGGGCGAGTGGAAACACCATATATTTT. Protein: CASSDKQGASGNTIYF.

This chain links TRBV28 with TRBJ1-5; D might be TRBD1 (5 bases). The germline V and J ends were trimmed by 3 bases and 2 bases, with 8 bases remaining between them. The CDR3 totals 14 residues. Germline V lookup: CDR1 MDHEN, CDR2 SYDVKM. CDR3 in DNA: TGTGCCAGCAGTTTTGGGGACCGCAATCAGCCCCAGCATTTT. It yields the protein CASSFGDRNQPQHF.

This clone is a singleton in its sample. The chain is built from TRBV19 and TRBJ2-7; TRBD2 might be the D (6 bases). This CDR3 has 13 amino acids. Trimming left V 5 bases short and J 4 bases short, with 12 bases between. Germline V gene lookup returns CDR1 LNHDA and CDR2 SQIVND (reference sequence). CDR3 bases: TGTGCCAGTAGTCCGGGACTCTTATACGAGCAGTACTTC. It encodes CASSPGLLYEQYF.

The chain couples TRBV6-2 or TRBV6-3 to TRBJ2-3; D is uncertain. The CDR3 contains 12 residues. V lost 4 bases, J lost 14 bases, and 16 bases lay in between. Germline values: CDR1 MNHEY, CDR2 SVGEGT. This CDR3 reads CASSFGTATWYF. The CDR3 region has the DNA TGTGCCAGCAGTTTCGGCACCGCTACTTGGTATTTT.

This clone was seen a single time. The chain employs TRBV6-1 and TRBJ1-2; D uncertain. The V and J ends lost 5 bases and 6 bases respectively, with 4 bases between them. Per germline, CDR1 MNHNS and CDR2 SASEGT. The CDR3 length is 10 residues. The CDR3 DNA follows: TGTGCCAGCAGTCTTAATGGCTACACCTTC. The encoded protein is CASSLNGYTF.

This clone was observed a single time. CDR3: CASSLGLTGVNTEAFF. The CDR3, as DNA: TGTGCCAGCAGCTTAGGGTTGACAGGGGTTAACACTGAAGCTTTCTTT. The chain has TRBV7-9 and TRBJ1-1; 8 bases fit TRBD1. V was pared by 1 base and J by 2 bases, with 6 bases of the junction left unmatched. This CDR3 region has 16 residues. Germline V gene lookup returns CDR1 SEHNR and CDR2 FQNEAQ (reference sequence).

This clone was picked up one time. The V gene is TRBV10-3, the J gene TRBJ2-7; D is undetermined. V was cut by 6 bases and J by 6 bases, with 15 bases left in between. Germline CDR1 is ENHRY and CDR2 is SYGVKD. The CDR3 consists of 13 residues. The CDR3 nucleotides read TGTGCCATCAGAAGACCAGAGGCCCCCGAGCAGTACTTC. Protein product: CAIRRPEAPEQYF.

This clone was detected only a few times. This CDR3 is CASSLNPGPTYNSPLHF. CDR3 nucleotides: TGCGCCAGCAGCTTGAACCCGGGGCCAACCTATAATTCACCCCTCCACTTT. The chain employs TRBV5-1 and TRBJ1-6; D might be TRBD1 (5 bases). Trimming removed 1 base at V and 2 bases at J, with 13 bases between. The CDR3 covers 17 residues. The germline gives CDR1 SGHRS, CDR2 YFSETQ.

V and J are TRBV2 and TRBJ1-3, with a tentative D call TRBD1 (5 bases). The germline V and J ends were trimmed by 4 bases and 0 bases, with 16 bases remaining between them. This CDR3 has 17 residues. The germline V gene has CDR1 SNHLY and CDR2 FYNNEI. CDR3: CASSARVQGLSGNTIYF. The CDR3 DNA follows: TGTGCCAGCAGTGCCCGAGTCCAGGGCCTCTCTGGAAACACCATATATTTT.

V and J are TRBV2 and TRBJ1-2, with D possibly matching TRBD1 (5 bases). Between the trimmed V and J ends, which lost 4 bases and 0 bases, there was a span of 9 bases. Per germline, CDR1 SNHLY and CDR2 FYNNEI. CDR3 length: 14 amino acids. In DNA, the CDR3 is TGTGCCAGCAGTGTCCTCAGGGCTAACTATGGCTACACCTTC. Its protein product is CASSVLRANYGYTF.

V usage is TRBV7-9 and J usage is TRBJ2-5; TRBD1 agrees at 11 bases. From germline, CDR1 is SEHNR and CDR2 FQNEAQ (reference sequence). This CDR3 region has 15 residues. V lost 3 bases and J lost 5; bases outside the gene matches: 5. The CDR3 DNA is TGTGCCAGCAGCTTTGGACAGGGGGCGAGTGAGACCCAGTACTTC. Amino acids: CASSFGQGASETQYF.

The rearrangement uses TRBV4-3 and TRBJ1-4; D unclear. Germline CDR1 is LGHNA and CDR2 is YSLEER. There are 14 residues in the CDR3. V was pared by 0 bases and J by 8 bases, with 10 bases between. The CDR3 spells CASSQELEREKLFF. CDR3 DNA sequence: TGCGCCAGCAGCCAAGAATTGGAGAGGGAAAAACTGTTTTTT.

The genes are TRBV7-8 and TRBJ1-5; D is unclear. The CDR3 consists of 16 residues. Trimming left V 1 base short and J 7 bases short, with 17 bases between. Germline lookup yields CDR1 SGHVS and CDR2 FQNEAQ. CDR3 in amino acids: CASSLGIGGSGQPQHF. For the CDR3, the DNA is TGTGCCAGCAGCTTAGGAATAGGAGGGTCGGGGCAGCCCCAGCATTTT. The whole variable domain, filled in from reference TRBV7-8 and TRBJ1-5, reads GAGVSQSPRYKVAKRGQDVALRCDPISGHVSLFWYQQALGQGPEFLTYFQNEAQLDKSGLPSDRFFAERPEGSVSTLKIQRTQQEDSAVYLCASSLGIGGSGQPQHFGDGTRLSIL.

This chain's CDR3 is CASSPSWGAIYGYTF. In DNA form, the CDR3 reads TGTGCCAGCTCACCATCCTGGGGAGCAATCTATGGCTACACCTTC. The chain recombines TRBV18 with TRBJ1-2; D remains unclear. V was cut by 2 bases and J by 4 bases, with 14 bases left in between. The CDR3 totals 15 residues. Per germline, CDR1 KGHSH and CDR2 LQKENI.